A selection of T cell receptor beta chains follows, all from one sample in a study of shared clonotypes between healthy human individuals. Method: immunoSEQ multiplex PCR; TCRdb's copy keeps in-frame clones and lacks some. The data contain millions of clones, about 95% of them singletons. The material sequenced was naive CD8+ T cells sorted from blood. Every receptor here comes from a man between 18 and 35 years old in good health. Each CDR3 is given with its conserved first and last residue.

j_call v_call cdr3_length cdr3_aa
TRBJ1-4 TRBV4-2 18 CASSQEGRAVNPNEKLFF
TRBJ2-1 TRBV7-9 17 CASSLGAGGSSYNEQFF
TRBJ2-3 TRBV7-2 15 CASSLGVAGTDTQYF
TRBJ2-7 TRBV28 16 CASSPPGRGITYEQYF
TRBJ1-5 TRBV6-5 14 CASSSTGPNQPQHF
TRBJ2-2 TRBV5-4 18 CASSPRTSGGLNTGELFF
TRBJ2-1 TRBV20-1 10 CSAAYNEQFF
TRBJ1-2 TRBV27 14 CASREKTDIYGYTF
TRBJ2-7 TRBV6-6 11 CASSDAGSWDF
TRBJ2-7 TRBV11-2 12 CASSFMGASPSF
TRBJ2-3 TRBV12-5 17 CASGLPLGGAPQDTQYF
TRBJ2-7 TRBV7-2 16 CASSLGHGTFAYEQYF
TRBJ2-2 TRBV9 15 CASSVHGQGPGELFF
TRBJ2-2 TRBV2 12 CAILSVVGELFF
TRBJ2-7 TRBV19 14 CASSPGTSGYEQYF
TRBJ2-3 TRBV7-9 15 CATNMMAPSTDTQYF
TRBJ2-5 TRBV6-5 13 CASSRGGGETQYF
TRBJ1-2 TRBV5-8 14 CASSLGQGAYGYTF
TRBJ2-7 TRBV9 14 CASSVGVGSYEQYF
TRBJ2-7 TRBV28 13 CASSDGTDYEQYF
TRBJ1-3 TRBV7-9 15 CASSPQTVTGNTIYF
TRBJ1-1 TRBV9 16 CASSVGTGVEYTEAFF
TRBJ1-4 TRBV2 13 CASTREGGEKLFF
TRBJ2-7 TRBV28 14 CASSLAGGNYEQYF
TRBJ2-5 TRBV5-1 14 CASSSDGPGETQYF
TRBJ2-5 TRBV7-8 16 CASSSPPGTLQETQYF
TRBJ2-7 TRBV27 13 CASSLAGPYEQYF
TRBJ1-2 TRBV9 14 CASSVGQDGYGYTF
TRBJ2-7 TRBV4-1 18 CASSQGGAGSGGADEQYF
TRBJ2-1 TRBV13 15 CASSFDSNSYNEQFF
TRBJ2-7 TRBV28 15 CASTPTPTGRDEQYF
TRBJ2-5 TRBV18 15 CASSPLTRTPETQYF
TRBJ1-1 TRBV9 13 CASRNIMNTEAFF
TRBJ2-2 TRBV30 14 CACPERLGSGELFF